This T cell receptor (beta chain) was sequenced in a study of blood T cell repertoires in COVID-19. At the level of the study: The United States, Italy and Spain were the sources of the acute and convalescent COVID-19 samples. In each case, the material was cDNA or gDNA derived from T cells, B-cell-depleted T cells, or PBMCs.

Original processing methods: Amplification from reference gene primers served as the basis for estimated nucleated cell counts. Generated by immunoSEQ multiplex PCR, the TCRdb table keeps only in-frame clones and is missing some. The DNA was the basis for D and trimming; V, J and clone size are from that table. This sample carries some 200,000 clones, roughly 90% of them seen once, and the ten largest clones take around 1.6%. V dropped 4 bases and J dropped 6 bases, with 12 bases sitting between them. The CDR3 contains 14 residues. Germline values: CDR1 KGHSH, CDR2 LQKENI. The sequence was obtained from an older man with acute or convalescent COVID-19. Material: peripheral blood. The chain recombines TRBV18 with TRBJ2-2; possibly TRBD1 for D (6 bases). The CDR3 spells CASSLQGYAGELFF. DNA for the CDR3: TGTGCCAGCTCACTACAGGGATATGCCGGGGAGCTGTTTTTT. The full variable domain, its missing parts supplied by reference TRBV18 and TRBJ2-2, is NAGVMQNPRHLVRRRGQEARLRCSPMKGHSHVYWYRQLPEEGLKFMVYLQKENIIDESGMPKERFSAEFPKEGPSILRIQQVVRGDSAAYFCASSLQGYAGELFFGEGSRLTVL.